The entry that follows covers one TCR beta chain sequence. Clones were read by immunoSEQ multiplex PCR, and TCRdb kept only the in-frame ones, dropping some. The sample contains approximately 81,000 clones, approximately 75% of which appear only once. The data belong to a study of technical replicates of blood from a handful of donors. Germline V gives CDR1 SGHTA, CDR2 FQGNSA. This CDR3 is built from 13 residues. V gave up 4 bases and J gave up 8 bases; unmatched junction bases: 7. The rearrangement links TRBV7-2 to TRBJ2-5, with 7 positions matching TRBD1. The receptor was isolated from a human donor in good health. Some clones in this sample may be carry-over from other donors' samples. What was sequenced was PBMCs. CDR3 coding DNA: TGTGCCAGCAGCTCGGGACAGACCCGAACCCAGTACTTC. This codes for CASSSGQTRTQYF.